This T cell receptor (beta chain) was sequenced in a study of blood T cell repertoires in COVID-19. Overall study context: Acute-phase and convalescent COVID-19 samples originated in the United States, Italy and Spain.

With 3 bases clipped from V and 5 bases from J, the junction kept 5 bases outside the gene matches. CDR1 and CDR2 (germline): SEHNR, FQNEAQ (reference sequence). The CDR3 sequence is 14 residues long. Per the authors' pipeline: Amplification of reference gene primers provided the estimated nucleated cell counts. The protocol was immunoSEQ multiplex PCR, while the TCRdb copy is restricted to in-frame clones and leaves out a portion. The V and J calls and clone size were taken over from that table, and D and trimming were inferred from the DNA. The sample yields roughly 200,000 clones, approximately 82% seen once.

This TCR was recovered from a human donor in a cohort sampled during active COVID-19. Specimen: peripheral blood. The rearrangement joins TRBV7-9 to TRBJ2-7, with TRBD1 matching 9 bases. CDR3 sequence (DNA): TGTGCCAGCAGCTTCCCGGGACAGGGCAACGAGCAGTACTTC. This translates into CASSFPGQGNEQYF.